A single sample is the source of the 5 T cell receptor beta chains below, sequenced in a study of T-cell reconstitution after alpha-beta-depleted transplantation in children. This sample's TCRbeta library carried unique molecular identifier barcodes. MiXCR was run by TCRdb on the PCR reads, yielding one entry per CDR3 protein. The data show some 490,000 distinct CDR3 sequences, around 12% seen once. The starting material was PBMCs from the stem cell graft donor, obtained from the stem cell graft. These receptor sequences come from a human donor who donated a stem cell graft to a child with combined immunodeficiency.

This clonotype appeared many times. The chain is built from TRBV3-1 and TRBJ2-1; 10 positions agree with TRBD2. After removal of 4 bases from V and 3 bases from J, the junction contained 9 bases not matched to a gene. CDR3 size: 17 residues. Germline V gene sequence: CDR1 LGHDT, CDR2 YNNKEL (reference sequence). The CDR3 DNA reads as TGTGCCAGCAGCCGTCGGAGAGCGGGGGGGCTCTACAATGAGCAGTTCTTC. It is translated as CASSRRRAGGLYNEQFF.

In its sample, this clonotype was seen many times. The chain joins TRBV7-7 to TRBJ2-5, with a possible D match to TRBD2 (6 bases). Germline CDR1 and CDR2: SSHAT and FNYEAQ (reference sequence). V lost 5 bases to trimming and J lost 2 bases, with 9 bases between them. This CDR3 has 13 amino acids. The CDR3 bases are TGTGCCAGCAGCCGGGGACTTCAAGAGACCCAGTACTTC. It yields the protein CASSRGLQETQYF.

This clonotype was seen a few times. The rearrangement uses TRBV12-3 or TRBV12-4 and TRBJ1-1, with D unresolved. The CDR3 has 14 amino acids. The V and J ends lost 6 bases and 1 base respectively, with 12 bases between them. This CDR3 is CASSLDGTNTEAFF. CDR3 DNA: TGTGCCAGCAGCCTGGACGGAACGAACACTGAAGCTTTCTTT.

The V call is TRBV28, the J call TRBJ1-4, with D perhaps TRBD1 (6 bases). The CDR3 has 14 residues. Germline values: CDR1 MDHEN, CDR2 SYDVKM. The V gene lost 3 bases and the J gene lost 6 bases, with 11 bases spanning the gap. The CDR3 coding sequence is TGTGCCAGCAGTTTTTACAGGGTGGATGAAAAACTGTTTTTT. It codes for CASSFYRVDEKLFF. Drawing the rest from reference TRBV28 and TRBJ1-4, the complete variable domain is DVKVTQSSRYLVKRTGEKVFLECVQDMDHENMFWYRQDPGLGLRLIYFSYDVKMKEKGDIPEGYSVSREKKERFSLILESASTNQTSMYLCASSFYRVDEKLFFGSGTQLSVL.

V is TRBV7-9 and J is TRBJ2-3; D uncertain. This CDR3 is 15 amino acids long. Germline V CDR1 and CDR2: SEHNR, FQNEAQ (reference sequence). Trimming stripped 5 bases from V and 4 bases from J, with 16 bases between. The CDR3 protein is CASSETGSTADTQYF. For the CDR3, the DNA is TGTGCCAGCAGCGAAACGGGTAGCACGGCAGATACGCAGTATTTT.